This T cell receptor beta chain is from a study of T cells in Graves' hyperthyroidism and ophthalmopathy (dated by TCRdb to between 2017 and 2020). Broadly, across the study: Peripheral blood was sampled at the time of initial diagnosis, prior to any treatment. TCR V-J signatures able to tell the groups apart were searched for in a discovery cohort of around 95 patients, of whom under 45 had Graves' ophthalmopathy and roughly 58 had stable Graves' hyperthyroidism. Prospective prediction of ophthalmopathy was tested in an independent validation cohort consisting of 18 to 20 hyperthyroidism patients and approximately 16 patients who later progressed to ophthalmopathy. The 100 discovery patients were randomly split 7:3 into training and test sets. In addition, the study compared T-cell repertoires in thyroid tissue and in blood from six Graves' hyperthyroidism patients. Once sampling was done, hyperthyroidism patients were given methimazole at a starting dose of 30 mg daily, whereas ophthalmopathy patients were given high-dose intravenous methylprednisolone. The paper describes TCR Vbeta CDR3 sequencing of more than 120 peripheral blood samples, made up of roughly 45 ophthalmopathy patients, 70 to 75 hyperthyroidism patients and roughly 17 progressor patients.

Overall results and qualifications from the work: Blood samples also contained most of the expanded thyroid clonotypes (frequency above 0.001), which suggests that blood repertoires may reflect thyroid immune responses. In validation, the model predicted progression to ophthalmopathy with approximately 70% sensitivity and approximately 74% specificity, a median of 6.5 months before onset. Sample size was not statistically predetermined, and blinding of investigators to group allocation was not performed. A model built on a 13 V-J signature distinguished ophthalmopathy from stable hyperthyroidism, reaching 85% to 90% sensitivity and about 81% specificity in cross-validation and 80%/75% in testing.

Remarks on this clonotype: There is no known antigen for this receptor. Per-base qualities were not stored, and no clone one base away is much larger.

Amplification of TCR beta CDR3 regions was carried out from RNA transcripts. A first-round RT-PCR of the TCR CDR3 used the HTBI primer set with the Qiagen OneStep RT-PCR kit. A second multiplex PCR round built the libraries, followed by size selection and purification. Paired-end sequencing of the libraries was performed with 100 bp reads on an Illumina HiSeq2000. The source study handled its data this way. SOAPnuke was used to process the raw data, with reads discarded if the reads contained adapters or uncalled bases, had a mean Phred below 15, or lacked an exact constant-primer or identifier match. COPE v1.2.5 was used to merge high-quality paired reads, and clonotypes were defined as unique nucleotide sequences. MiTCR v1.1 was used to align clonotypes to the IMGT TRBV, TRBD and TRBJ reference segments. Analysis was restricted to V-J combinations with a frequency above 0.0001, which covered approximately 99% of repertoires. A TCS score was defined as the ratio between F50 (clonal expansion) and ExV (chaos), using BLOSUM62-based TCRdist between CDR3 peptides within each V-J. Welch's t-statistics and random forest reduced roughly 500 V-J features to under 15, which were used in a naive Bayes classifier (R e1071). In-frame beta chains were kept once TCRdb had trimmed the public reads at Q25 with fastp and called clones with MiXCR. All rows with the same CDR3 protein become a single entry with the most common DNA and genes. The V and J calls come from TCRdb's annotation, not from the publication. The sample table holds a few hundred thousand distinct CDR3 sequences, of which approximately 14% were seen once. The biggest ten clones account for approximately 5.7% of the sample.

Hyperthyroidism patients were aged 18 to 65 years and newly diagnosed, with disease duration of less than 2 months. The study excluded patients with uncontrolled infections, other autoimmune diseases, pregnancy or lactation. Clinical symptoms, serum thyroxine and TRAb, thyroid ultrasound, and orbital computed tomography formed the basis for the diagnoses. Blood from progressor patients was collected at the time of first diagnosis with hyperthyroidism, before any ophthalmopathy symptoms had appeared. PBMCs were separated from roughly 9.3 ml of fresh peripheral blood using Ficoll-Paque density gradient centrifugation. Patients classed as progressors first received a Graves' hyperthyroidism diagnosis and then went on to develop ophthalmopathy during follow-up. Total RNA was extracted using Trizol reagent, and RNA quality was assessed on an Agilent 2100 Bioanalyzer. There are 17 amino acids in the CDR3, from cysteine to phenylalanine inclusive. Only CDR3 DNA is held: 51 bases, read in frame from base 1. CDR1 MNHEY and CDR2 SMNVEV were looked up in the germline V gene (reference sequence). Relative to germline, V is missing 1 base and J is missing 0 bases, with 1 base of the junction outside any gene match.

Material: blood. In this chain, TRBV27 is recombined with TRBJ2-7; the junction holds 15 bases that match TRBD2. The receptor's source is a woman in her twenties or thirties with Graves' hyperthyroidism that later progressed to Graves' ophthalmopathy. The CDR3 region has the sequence CASSLLGLAGGSYEQYF. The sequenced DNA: TGTGCCAGCAGTTTATTGGGACTAGCGGGAGGCTCCTACGAGCAGTACTTC.